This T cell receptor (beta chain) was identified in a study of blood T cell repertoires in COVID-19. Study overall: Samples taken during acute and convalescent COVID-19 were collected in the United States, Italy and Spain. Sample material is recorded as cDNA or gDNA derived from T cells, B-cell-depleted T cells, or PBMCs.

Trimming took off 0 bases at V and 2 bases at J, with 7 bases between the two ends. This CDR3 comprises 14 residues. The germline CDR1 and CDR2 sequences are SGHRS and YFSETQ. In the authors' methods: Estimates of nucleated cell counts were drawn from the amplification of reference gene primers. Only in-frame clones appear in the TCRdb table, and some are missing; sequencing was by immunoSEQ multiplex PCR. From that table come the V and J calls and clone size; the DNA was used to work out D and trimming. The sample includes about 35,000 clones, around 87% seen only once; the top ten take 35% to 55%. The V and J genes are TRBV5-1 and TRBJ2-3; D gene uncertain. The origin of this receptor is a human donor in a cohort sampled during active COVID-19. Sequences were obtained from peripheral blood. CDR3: CASSLGLNTDTQYF. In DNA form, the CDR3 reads TGCGCCAGCAGCTTGGGCCTAAACACAGATACGCAGTATTTT.